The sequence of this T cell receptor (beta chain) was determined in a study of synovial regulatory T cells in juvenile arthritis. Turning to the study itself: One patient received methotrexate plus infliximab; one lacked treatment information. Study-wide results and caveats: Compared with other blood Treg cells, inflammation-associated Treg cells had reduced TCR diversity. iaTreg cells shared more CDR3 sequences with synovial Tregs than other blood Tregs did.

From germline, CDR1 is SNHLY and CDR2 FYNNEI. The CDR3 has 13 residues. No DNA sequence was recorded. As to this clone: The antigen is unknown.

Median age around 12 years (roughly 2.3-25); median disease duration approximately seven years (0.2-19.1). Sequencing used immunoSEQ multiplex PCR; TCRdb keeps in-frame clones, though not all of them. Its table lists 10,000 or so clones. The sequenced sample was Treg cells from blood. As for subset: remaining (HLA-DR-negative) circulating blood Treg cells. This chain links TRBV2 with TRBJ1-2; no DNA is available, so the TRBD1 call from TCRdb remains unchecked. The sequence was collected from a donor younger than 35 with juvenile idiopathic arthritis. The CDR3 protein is CASSEDTYYGYTF.